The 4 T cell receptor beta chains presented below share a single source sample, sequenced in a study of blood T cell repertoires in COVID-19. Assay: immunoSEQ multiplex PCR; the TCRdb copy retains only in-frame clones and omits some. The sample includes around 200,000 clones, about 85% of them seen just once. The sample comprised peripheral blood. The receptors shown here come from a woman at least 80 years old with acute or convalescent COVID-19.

The CDR3 spells CASSPRARGADTQYF. CDR3 sequence (DNA): TGTGCCAGTAGCCCCCGGGCCCGGGGGGCAGATACGCAGTATTTT. The rearrangement links TRBV19 to TRBJ2-3; TRBD2 matches 7 bases. After removal of 6 bases from V and 4 bases from J, the junction contained 10 bases not matched to a gene. CDR3 size: 15 residues. In germline, CDR1 is LNHDA, CDR2 SQIVND (reference sequence).

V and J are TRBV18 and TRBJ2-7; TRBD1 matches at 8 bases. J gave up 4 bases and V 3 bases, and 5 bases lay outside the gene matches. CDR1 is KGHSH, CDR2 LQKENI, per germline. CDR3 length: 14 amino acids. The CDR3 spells CASSPLGQGYEQYF. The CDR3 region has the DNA TGTGCCAGCTCACCTCTCGGACAGGGTTACGAGCAGTACTTC.

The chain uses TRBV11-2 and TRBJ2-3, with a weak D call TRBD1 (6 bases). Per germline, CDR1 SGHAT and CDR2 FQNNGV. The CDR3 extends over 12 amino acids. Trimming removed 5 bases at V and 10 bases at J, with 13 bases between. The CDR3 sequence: CASSLGPGAQYF. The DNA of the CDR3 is TGTGCCAGCAGCCTCGGGCCAGGGGCGCAGTATTTT.

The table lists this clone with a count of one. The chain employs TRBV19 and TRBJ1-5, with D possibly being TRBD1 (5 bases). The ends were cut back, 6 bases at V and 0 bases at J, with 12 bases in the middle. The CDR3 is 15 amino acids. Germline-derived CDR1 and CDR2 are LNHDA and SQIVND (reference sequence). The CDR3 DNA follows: TGTGCCAGTAGATCTCCAGGGCCTAGCAATCAGCCCCAGCATTTT. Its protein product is CASRSPGPSNQPQHF.